Sequencing of this T cell receptor (beta chain) was carried out in a study of a mutant IDH1 vaccine in newly diagnosed glioma. Whole-study context: Of the patients given treatment, approximately 60% were male and around 40% were female, and a mean age of around 44 years was recorded.

This CDR3 has 14 residues. The germline V and J ends were trimmed by 0 bases and 10 bases, with 12 bases remaining between them. Germline V gene sequence: CDR1 LNHDA, CDR2 SQIVND (reference sequence). Clones were read by immunoSEQ multiplex PCR, and TCRdb kept only the in-frame ones, dropping some. The repertoire holds about 26,000 clones, with roughly 85% as singletons. Concerning this clone itself: Its antigen is not identified.

Time point denoted: week 35, safety follow-up. Vaccination used 300 ug of mutant IDH1 20-mer peptide per dose, with topical imiquimod. The sequence was obtained from a man aged 25-45 years with glioma. The sequencing here drew on PBMCs, taken from a glioma patient whose treatment included an IDH1 peptide vaccine. The chain couples TRBV19 to TRBJ1-4; TRBD1 might be the D (6 bases). The CDR3 here is CASSIEGTPRKLFF. CDR3 coding DNA: TGTGCCAGTAGTATAGAGGGGACACCCAGAAAACTGTTTTTT.